The 8 T cell receptor beta chains reported below all come from one sample, sequenced in a study of cytomegalovirus exposure and HLA in healthy donors. PCR primers comprised 60 Vbeta and 13 Jbeta primers. Assay: immunoSEQ multiplex PCR; the TCRdb copy retains only in-frame clones and omits some. Here the sample spans 55,000 to 85,000 clones, about two thirds being singletons. Material: PBMCs. All receptors come from a woman aged 40 to 55 in good health and CMV-seropositive.

The rearrangement links TRBV4-1 to TRBJ1-3; the D is unclear. The ends were cut back, 2 bases at V and 7 bases at J, with 21 bases in the middle. This CDR3 comprises 17 residues. Germline loops: CDR1 MGHRA, CDR2 YSYEKL. CDR3 region: CASSQYGNGPAGNTIYF. CDR3 bases: TGCGCCAGCAGCCAATACGGGAACGGGCCGGCGGGGAACACCATATATTTT.

The chain recombines TRBV6-1 with TRBJ2-7; the D gene is possibly TRBD1 (6 bases). Germline CDR1 is MNHNS and CDR2 is SASEGT. The CDR3 length is 13 residues. The V gene lost 6 bases and the J gene lost 2 bases, with 11 bases spanning the gap. This chain's CDR3 is CASSRQGPYEQYF. CDR3 nucleotides: TGTGCCAGCAGCCGCCAGGGGCCCTACGAGCAGTACTTC.

The rearrangement uses TRBV9 and TRBJ2-7, with D possibly TRBD1 on 6 matching bases. V lost 2 bases and J lost 5, with 14 bases in between. This CDR3 spans 14 amino acids. Germline V gives CDR1 SGDLS, CDR2 YYNGEE. The CDR3: CASSVTGFEDEQYF. CDR3 sequence (DNA): TGTGCCAGCAGCGTCACAGGGTTCGAGGACGAGCAGTACTTC.

The genes are TRBV12-5 and TRBJ2-2; TRBD1 matches at 8 bases. CDR3 length: 15 amino acids. Germline V gene lookup returns CDR1 LGHNT and CDR2 FRNRAP. The trim removed 6 bases at V and 3 bases at J, leaving 6 bases unmatched. In DNA, the CDR3 is TGTGCTAGTGGCCCGGACAGGGTCGACACCGGGGAGCTGTTTTTT. It translates to CASGPDRVDTGELFF.

CDR3 in amino acids: CASSQEYGASGEQYF. CDR3 nucleotides: TGCGCCAGCAGCCAAGAATACGGAGCTAGCGGGGAGCAGTACTTC. The J gene is TRBJ2-7, the V gene TRBV4-1; TRBD2 agrees at 8 bases. The CDR3 is 15 residues long. Germline lookup yields CDR1 MGHRA and CDR2 YSYEKL. With V trimmed by 0 bases and J by 7 bases, 8 bases remained unmatched.

The gene calls are TRBV11-3 and TRBJ1-1; 8 nucleotides line up with TRBD1. Unmatched junction bases numbered 14, after V lost 6 bases and J lost 5 bases. The V gene's germline CDR1 is SGHNT and CDR2 YENEEA. The CDR3 spans 16 residues. The CDR3 region is CASRLGVRGRRTEAFF. In nucleotides, the CDR3 is TGTGCCAGCAGACTGGGTGTCAGGGGGCGACGGACTGAAGCTTTCTTT.

The chain employs TRBV6-5 and TRBJ2-7; D not resolved. With 7 bases removed from V and 0 bases from J, the gap between germline ends came to 7 bases. The germline V gene has CDR1 MNHEY and CDR2 SVGAGI. The CDR3 sequence is 12 residues long. CDR3 sequence reads: CASTSSSYEQYF. CDR3 bases: TGTGCCAGCACCTCGAGCTCCTACGAGCAGTACTTC.

The V and J genes are TRBV9 and TRBJ2-1; 11 bases fit TRBD2. The trim removed 4 bases at V and 2 bases at J, leaving 5 bases unmatched. Germline values: CDR1 SGDLS, CDR2 YYNGEE. The CDR3 has 16 amino acids. CDR3 sequence: CASSPLSGGAYNEQFF. The CDR3 DNA reads as TGTGCCAGCAGCCCCCTTAGCGGGGGGGCCTACAATGAGCAGTTCTTC.